Each of the 29 T cell receptor beta chains below was sequenced from the same sample in a study of blood T cells in healthy people across ages. PCR was performed a second time for about 7 to 12 cycles using a sample-barcoded 5' primer and a J-beta primer mix. One entry per CDR3 protein, called by TCRdb with MiXCR from the 5' RACE reads. This table has approximately 800,000 distinct CDR3 sequences, roughly 34% appearing once. The specimen sequenced was blood. The origin of the receptors is a young man in good health.

This clonotype was counted only a few times. The chain uses TRBV5-1 and TRBJ1-1; no definite D call. From germline, CDR1 is SGHRS and CDR2 YFSETQ. The CDR3 has 11 amino acids. With 4 bases removed from V and 10 bases from J, the gap between germline ends came to 11 bases. The CDR3 spells CASSAGVVAFF. The CDR3 bases are TGCGCCAGCAGCGCCGGCGTCGTAGCTTTCTTT. Using reference TRBV5-1 and TRBJ1-1 for the parts outside the CDR3, the full variable domain is KAGVTQTPRYLIKTRGQQVTLSCSPISGHRSVSWYQQTPGQGLQFLFEYFSETQRNKGNFPGRFSGRQFSNSRSEMNVSTLELGDSALYLCASSAGVVAFFGQGTRLTVV.

This clonotype occurred a few times. The V gene is TRBV18, the J gene TRBJ1-6; D is uncertain. This CDR3 is built from 13 residues. Germline-derived CDR1 and CDR2 are KGHSH and LQKENI. Trimming removed 2 bases from V and 10 bases from J, with 9 bases in between. The CDR3 DNA reads TGTGCCAGCTCACCAGAGGAGGAATCACCCCTCCACTTT. Translation: CASSPEEESPLHF.

This clonotype was counted a few times. One junction end disagrees with the germline gene, perhaps due to a read error. The J gene is TRBJ2-1, the V gene TRBV12-3 or TRBV12-4; no definite D call. The CDR3 sequence is 14 residues long. The CDR3 reads CASGLPGSYNEQFF. The CDR3 DNA reads TGTGCCAGCGGTTTACCAGGCTCCTACAATGAGCAGTTCTTC.

The table lists this clonotype with a few counts. The chain joins TRBV27 to TRBJ2-7, with D maybe TRBD2 (6 bases). Germline assignment: CDR1 MNHEY and CDR2 SMNVEV (reference sequence). The CDR3 runs 15 residues. V lost 7 bases to trimming and J lost 3 bases, with 19 bases between them. This CDR3 reads CASTEEGTEYYEQYF. CDR3 bases: TGTGCCAGCACCGAGGAGGGGACGGAATACTACGAGCAGTACTTC.

The chain combines TRBV24-1 with TRBJ2-1; TRBD1 matches 9 bases. The DNA end is a closer match to TRBJ2-7, so the J assignment may be wrong. The V gene's germline CDR1 is KGHDR and CDR2 SFDVKD. The CDR3 has 16 amino acids. CDR3 sequence reads: CATSDSDRGGYNEQYF. As DNA, the CDR3 is TGTGCCACCAGTGATTCGGACAGGGGTGGGTACAATGAGCAGTACTTC.

Regarding this clonotype: This may arise from a read error, as a much more abundant clone is one base away. The V call is TRBV12-3 or TRBV12-4, the J call TRBJ2-4; possibly TRBD1 for D (6 bases). The CDR3 covers 17 residues. In DNA, the CDR3 is TGTACCAGCAGTTCCCTGGACAGCTATCTAGCCAAAAACATTCAGTACTTC. Amino acid sequence: CTSSSLDSYLAKNIQYF.

This clonotype was seen only a few times. V and J are TRBV12-3 or TRBV12-4 and TRBJ2-4; 7 bases line up with TRBD1. This CDR3 contains 16 residues. V dropped 5 bases and J dropped 5; count of bases not matched to a gene: 12. CDR3 coding DNA: TGTGCCAGCAGTACGAGGGACAGTGGGGTCCAAAACATTCAGTACTTC. Protein sequence: CASSTRDSGVQNIQYF.

This clonotype was recorded a few times. The V and J genes are TRBV6-5 and TRBJ1-1, with 9 bases matching TRBD1. The length of the CDR3 is 15 residues. J was trimmed by 4 bases and V by 0 bases; bases with no gene match: 3. Germline V CDR1 and CDR2: MNHEY, SVGAGI. The CDR3 DNA is TGTGCCAGCAGTTACTCGACAGGGGGAACCACTGAAGCTTTCTTT. It encodes CASSYSTGGTTEAFF.

This clonotype was counted only a few times. The chain uses TRBV5-1 and TRBJ1-1; D possibly corresponds to TRBD1 (5 bases). Germline V gene data show CDR1 as SGHRS and CDR2 as YFSETQ. V was shortened by 9 bases and J by 3 bases, with 15 bases between the two germline ends. The length of the CDR3 is 13 residues. The CDR3 spells CATRPGDYTEAFF. For the CDR3, the DNA is TGCGCCACCCGGCCGGGGGATTACACTGAAGCTTTCTTT.

This clonotype has a count of ten or more. V gene TRBV27 combines with J gene TRBJ1-1; 9 positions match TRBD1. V lost 0 bases, J lost 5 bases, and 4 bases stayed unmatched. The CDR3 is 15 residues long. From germline, CDR1 is MNHEY and CDR2 SMNVEV (reference sequence). CDR3 in DNA: TGTGCCAGCAGTTTATCGGGACAGGGCGGGACTGAAGCTTTCTTT. Its translation is CASSLSGQGGTEAFF.

There are many counts of this clonotype. V is TRBV10-3 and J is TRBJ2-5; the match to TRBD2 covers 8 bases. Germline CDR1 and CDR2: ENHRY and SYGVKD. The CDR3 length is 15 residues. The ends lost 9 bases at V and 4 bases at J; junction bases unmatched: 13. The CDR3 DNA reads as TGTGCCATAAAATCCGGGACTAGAGTAGCAGAGACCCAGTACTTC. Its protein product is CAIKSGTRVAETQYF.

This chain connects TRBV27 to TRBJ1-1, with TRBD1 matching 7 bases. This CDR3 has 16 residues. J was trimmed by 3 bases and V by 1 base; bases with no gene match: 8. Germline-derived CDR1 and CDR2 are MNHEY and SMNVEV (reference sequence). CDR3 bases: TGTGCCAGCAGTTTATTGAGACAGGGAGTGTACACTGAAGCTTTCTTT. Translating it yields CASSLLRQGVYTEAFF.

V is TRBV20-1 and J is TRBJ1-4, with 10 positions matching TRBD1. This CDR3 has 15 residues. CDR1 and CDR2 (germline): DFQATT, SNEGSKA (reference sequence). The junction had 6 bases not matched to a gene; V was cut back by 2 bases and J by 6 bases. The CDR3 sequence: CSARKPGTGDEKLFF. The DNA for the CDR3 is TGCAGTGCTAGAAAACCGGGGACAGGGGATGAAAAACTGTTTTTT.

A remark on this clonotype: A junction end diverges from the germline sequence, so it may reflect a read error. This rearrangement joins TRBV28 to TRBJ2-5; TRBD1 might be the D (6 bases). The CDR3 is 14 amino acids. Germline CDR1 reads MDHEN; CDR2 reads SYDVKM. The chain's CDR3 is CAGSTQQGLETQYF. The CDR3 coding sequence is TGTGCCGGCAGTACCCAACAGGGTCTAGAGACCCAGTACTTC.

The chain joins TRBV5-5 to TRBJ2-7; D not certain. V dropped 7 bases and J dropped 7 bases, with 18 bases sitting between them. The CDR3 runs to 13 residues. The V gene's germline CDR1 is SGHKS and CDR2 YYEKEE (reference sequence). The CDR3 reads CASSDVLLDEQYF. The DNA for the CDR3 is TGTGCCAGCTCCGACGTCCTCCTCGATGAGCAGTACTTC.

CDR3 sequence (DNA): TGTGCCAGTATGGGACAGGGGTTCGATGGCTACACCTTC. It specifies CASMGQGFDGYTF. This chain connects TRBV19 to TRBJ1-2; 10 positions match TRBD1. The V and J ends lost 7 bases and 6 bases, in that order; junction bases with no gene match: 5. Germline V gene data show CDR1 as LNHDA and CDR2 as SQIVND (reference sequence). CDR3 length: 13 amino acids.

This clonotype was seen more than once but under ten times. The chain carries TRBV4-3 and TRBJ1-5; D not resolved. The CDR3 is made up of 15 amino acids. The germline CDR1 and CDR2 sequences are LGHNA and YSLEER. V was shortened by 5 bases and J by 3 bases, with 14 bases between the two germline ends. The CDR3 DNA reads TGCGCCAGCAGCGAAGCGGCTGCTTCCAATCAGCCCCAGCATTTT. Protein product: CASSEAAASNQPQHF.

The chain recombines TRBV12-3 or TRBV12-4 with TRBJ2-1; D remains ambiguous. The ends were cut back, 1 base at V and 8 bases at J, with 15 bases in the middle. This CDR3 spans 15 amino acids. CDR3 amino acids: CASSLVSSRADEQFF. DNA for the CDR3: TGTGCCAGCAGTTTAGTCTCCAGTAGGGCAGATGAGCAGTTCTTC.

This clonotype was seen at least ten times. The chain carries TRBV12-3 or TRBV12-4 and TRBJ2-3, with TRBD2 matching over 7 bases. With V trimmed by 3 bases and J by 2 bases, 5 bases remained unmatched. This CDR3 contains 15 residues. CDR3 sequence reads: CASSFSSGDTDTQYF. CDR3 nucleotides: TGTGCCAGCAGTTTTTCCAGCGGGGACACAGATACGCAGTATTTT.

CDR3 DNA: TGTGCCAGCAGTGCACAGGTCCCCTACGAGCAGTACTTC. Its translation is CASSAQVPYEQYF. V usage is TRBV28 and J usage is TRBJ2-7; possibly TRBD1 for D (5 bases). V shed 5 bases and J shed 2 bases, with 10 bases lying between them. Per the germline V gene, CDR1 is MDHEN and CDR2 is SYDVKM. The CDR3 has 13 amino acids.

The chain uses TRBV7-9 and TRBJ1-1, with TRBD1 matching 8 bases. CDR3 length: 14 amino acids. The J segment lost 7 bases and the V segment lost 1 base, leaving 5 bases of the junction unmatched. Germline V lookup: CDR1 SEHNR, CDR2 FQNEAQ (reference sequence). CDR3 DNA: TGTGCCAGCAGCTTAGTGGTGACAGGGGTTGAAGCTTTCTTT. Protein sequence: CASSLVVTGVEAFF.

This clonotype has more than one count but fewer than ten. The CDR3 reads CATLSAFSTDTQYF. For the CDR3, the DNA is TGTGCCACCCTAAGCGCCTTTTCTACAGATACGCAGTATTTT. V and J are TRBV10-3 and TRBJ2-3; the D is unclear. Germline V gene lookup returns CDR1 ENHRY and CDR2 SYGVKD. Trimming pared 10 bases from V and 3 bases from J, leaving 17 bases between. The CDR3 length is 14 residues.

This clonotype was seen a handful of times. The gene calls are TRBV4-2 and TRBJ2-3, with 8 nucleotides matching TRBD2. V gave up 4 bases and J gave up 1 base; unmatched junction bases: 10. This CDR3 region has 17 residues. The germline V gene has CDR1 LGHNA and CDR2 YNFKEQ. The CDR3 is CASSRETFSGGTDTQYF. CDR3 DNA: TGTGCCAGCAGCCGCGAGACCTTTAGCGGGGGCACAGATACGCAGTATTTT.

This clonotype was seen repeatedly, ten times or more. The chain carries TRBV28 and TRBJ1-2; tentatively, D is TRBD1 (6 bases). Germline assignment: CDR1 MDHEN and CDR2 SYDVKM. V dropped 8 bases and J dropped 6 bases, with 16 bases sitting between them. The CDR3 extends over 13 amino acids. CDR3 sequence (DNA): TGTGCCAGCGCCGACGAGGGGGAGAATGGCTACACCTTC. Protein sequence: CASADEGENGYTF.

This clonotype has a count of ten or more. This sequence joins TRBV20-1 and TRBJ1-2; D is ambiguous. The germline V and J ends were trimmed by 7 bases and 0 bases, with 12 bases remaining between them. CDR1 is DFQATT, CDR2 SNEGSKA, per germline (reference sequence). The CDR3 sequence is 13 residues long. The CDR3 sequence is CSVDDGANYGYTF. The CDR3 DNA sequence: TGCAGTGTTGACGACGGCGCTAACTATGGCTACACCTTC.

In its sample, this clonotype was seen a few times. V is TRBV5-1 and J is TRBJ1-4, with 10 bases aligning to TRBD1. Germline CDR1 and CDR2: SGHRS and YFSETQ. The junction had 10 bases not matched to a gene; V was cut back by 0 bases and J by 14 bases. The CDR3 covers 15 residues. The CDR3 here is CASSLAGTGELGLFF. In DNA, the CDR3 is TGCGCCAGCAGCTTGGCCGGGACAGGGGAATTAGGGCTGTTTTTT.

Turning to this clonotype: A much larger clone lies one base from this, so it may be a read error. The rearrangement uses TRBV20-1 and TRBJ2-3; D remains unclear. Trimming removed 3 bases at V and 3 bases at J, with 16 bases between. The CDR3 runs 15 residues. Per the germline V gene, CDR1 is DFQATT and CDR2 is SNEGSKA (reference sequence). The CDR3 bases are TGCAGTGCTAGCAGAGACCGCGGAACGACAGATACGCAGTATTTT. It encodes CSASRDRGTTDTQYF.

V and J are TRBV6-2 or TRBV6-3 and TRBJ2-1; TRBD2 is a possible D gene (6 bases). Trimming pared 6 bases from V and 1 base from J, leaving 13 bases between. There are 15 residues in the CDR3. Germline V gene lookup returns CDR1 MNHEY and CDR2 SVGEGT. CDR3 residues: CASRRGGVSYNEQFF. DNA for the CDR3: TGTGCCAGCAGGCGGGGTGGCGTATCCTACAATGAGCAGTTCTTC.

This clonotype has more than one count but fewer than ten. The chain carries TRBV7-9 and TRBJ2-5; D gene ambiguous. V was pared by 5 bases and J by 10 bases, with 11 bases between. The germline V gene encodes CDR1 SEHNR and CDR2 FQNEAQ (reference sequence). There are 11 residues in the CDR3. This chain's CDR3 is CASSPEVIQYF. The CDR3 DNA follows: TGTGCCAGCAGCCCAGAAGTCATCCAGTACTTC.